This T cell receptor (beta chain) was found in a study of shared clonotypes between healthy human individuals. Study in general: With ages of 18 to 49, the donors were a couple of women and a few men.

Naive CD8 cells were CD45RO-negative, positively selected for CCR7, excluding terminally differentiated effector memory CD45RA+ cells. Produced via immunoSEQ multiplex PCR; TCRdb's table is partial and in-frame only. This sample has roughly 590,000 clones, with just under 97% found just once. Germline V lookup: CDR1 MDHEN, CDR2 SYDVKM. Trimming took 5 bases from V and 2 from J; bases not matched to a gene: 12. The CDR3 totals 18 residues. This clonotype was obtained from a woman aged 30 to 39 in good health. The chain joins TRBV28 to TRBJ1-2; 12 nucleotides line up with TRBD1. Sequenced sample: naive CD8+ T cells sorted from blood. This chain's CDR3 is CASSPNPGQGAGNYGYTF. The CDR3 DNA sequence: TGTGCCAGCAGTCCTAATCCGGGACAGGGGGCAGGGAACTATGGCTACACCTTC.